A selection of T cell receptor beta chains follows, all from one sample in a study of identical twins. TCRdb passed the 5' RACE reads through MiXCR, listing each CDR3 protein once. This table holds about 900,000 distinct CDR3 sequences, 12% found once. Another study also made use of these data, one on yellow fever vaccine responses in identical twins.

Sequenced material: PBMCs. These receptors originate from a woman in her late teens or twenties in good health. Each CDR3 is given with its conserved first and last residue. Fields, in order: J gene, V gene, CDR3 protein.

>TRBJ1-5|TRBV20-1
CSASRGANQPQHF
>TRBJ2-5|TRBV7-9
CASSLNGVSRETQYF
>TRBJ1-6|TRBV7-9
CASSLLGDRIGSPLHF
>TRBJ2-4|TRBV5-1
CASSFSDIAKNIQYF
>TRBJ2-3|TRBV11-3
CASSLRVYTDTQYF
>TRBJ2-1|TRBV24-1
CATSDPAGATSGNEQFF
>TRBJ2-7|TRBV4-2
CASSQDGVGTSYEQYF
>TRBJ2-1|TRBV6-1
CASSRRSGQGIHEQFF
>TRBJ2-1|TRBV12-3/TRBV12-4
CTISLALLGTSGVNEQFF
>TRBJ1-2|TRBV7-8
CASSLASGLYGYTF
>TRBJ2-1|TRBV20-1
CSATGTGTEQFF
>TRBJ2-4|TRBV15
CATSRDLAGGLAKNIQYF
>TRBJ1-1|TRBV4-1
CASSQARQGANTEAFF
>TRBJ2-3|TRBV25-1
CASSEQGTPRSADTQYF
>TRBJ2-1|TRBV5-5
CASSPTGGTSGNNEQFF
>TRBJ1-5|TRBV12-5
CASGLDRAQPQHF
>TRBJ2-1|TRBV12-3/TRBV12-4
CASSFSQGLYNEQFF
>TRBJ1-3|TRBV28
CATRTASGNTIYF
>TRBJ2-5|TRBV20-1
CSASMDIRETQYF
>TRBJ1-5|TRBV10-3
CAISPGQGTEGPNQPQHF
>TRBJ2-6|TRBV10-3
CAISDSATGANVLTF
>TRBJ1-1|TRBV20-1
CSARGGGHTEAFF
>TRBJ2-1|TRBV3-1
CASSRVNEQFF
>TRBJ2-1|TRBV29-1
CSVQPGLAGGEQFF
>TRBJ2-2|TRBV4-1
CASSLSGGKDTGELFF
>TRBJ1-1|TRBV20-1
CSAEAWGVNTEAFF
>TRBJ1-1|TRBV19
CASIGRGPLGSEAFF
>TRBJ2-7|TRBV28
CASSLLGGDRYEQYF
>TRBJ1-1|TRBV5-1
CASSFSGRHTEAFF
>TRBJ2-7|TRBV20-1
CSAQLSYEQYF
>TRBJ2-7|TRBV12-3/TRBV12-4
CASSFRMDGSSYEQYF
>TRBJ2-1|TRBV7-2
CASSLVGDLVEAEQFF
>TRBJ2-1|TRBV4-1
CASSQEGKRLCPPCTEQFF
>TRBJ2-5|TRBV6-1
CASSPGGAGFYQETQYF
>TRBJ1-1|TRBV11-2
CASSFTTGRWTEAFF
>TRBJ1-3|TRBV2
CASSESTDSGNTIYF
>TRBJ2-1|TRBV24-1
CATSDNSGSSYNEQFF
>TRBJ1-1|TRBV18
CASSPLRFQGDTEAFF
>TRBJ1-5|TRBV20-1
CSARGQGGNQPQHF
>TRBJ1-1|TRBV11-2
CASSLFPNTEAFF
>TRBJ2-1|TRBV7-2
CASSLGRLAGSEQFF
>TRBJ1-2|TRBV12-3/TRBV12-4
CASTPGTGSACTF